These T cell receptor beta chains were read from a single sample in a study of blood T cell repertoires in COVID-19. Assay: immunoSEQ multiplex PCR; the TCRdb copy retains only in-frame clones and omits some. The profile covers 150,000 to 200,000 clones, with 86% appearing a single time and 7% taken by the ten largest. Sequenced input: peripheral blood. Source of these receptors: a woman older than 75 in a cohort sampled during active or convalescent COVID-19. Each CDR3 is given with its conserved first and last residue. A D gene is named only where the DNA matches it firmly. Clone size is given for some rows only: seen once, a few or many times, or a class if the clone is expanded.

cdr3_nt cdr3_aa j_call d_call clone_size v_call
TGTGCCAGCAGTGACTCCCGGCACTATAGCAATCAGCCCCAGCATTTT CASSDSRHYSNQPQHF TRBJ1-5 NA NA TRBV6-4
TGTGCCAGCATTAGGCAGGGGCAGGCCGGCTATGGCTACACCTTC CASIRQGQAGYGYTF TRBJ1-2 NA NA TRBV28
TGTGCCAGCAGCTCCCCGCGGGCAGGGGCTTACTCTGGGGCCAACGTCCTGACTTTC CASSSPRAGAYSGANVLTF TRBJ2-6 NA NA TRBV11-3
TGTGCCAGCAGCTTAAAGGGAGGAAAACTGTTTTTT CASSLKGGKLFF TRBJ1-4 NA NA TRBV7-9
TGCAGTGCTAGTTTTCCCGCGAACTATGGCTACACCTTC CSASFPANYGYTF TRBJ1-2 NA once TRBV20-1
TGTGCCAGCAGCTTGGGACGGTGGGAGGGCGGCACAGATACGCAGTATTTT CASSLGRWEGGTDTQYF TRBJ2-3 TRBD2 NA TRBV11-2
TGTGCCAGCAGTTTACAGGGTACTAATGAAAAACTGTTTTTT CASSLQGTNEKLFF TRBJ1-4 NA NA TRBV27
TGTGCCAGCAGCCAAGTTTCCGGGACAGGGGGCTTCAATCAGCCCCAGCATTTT CASSQVSGTGGFNQPQHF TRBJ1-5 TRBD1 NA TRBV3-1/TRBV3-2
TGTGCCAGCAGCTTACGCGATAAATTGTACTTC CASSLRDKLYF TRBJ2-7 NA NA TRBV13
TGTGCCAGCTCACCCCGTGGAGGCTTCACTGGAAACACCATATATTTT CASSPRGGFTGNTIYF TRBJ1-3 NA NA TRBV18
TGTGCCAGCAGCCTAGGGGGGGGCTATGGCTACACCTTC CASSLGGGYGYTF TRBJ1-2 NA NA TRBV28
TGTGCCAGCAGTCACCCGGACAGGCTGGGCTCCTACGAGCAGTACTTC CASSHPDRLGSYEQYF TRBJ2-7 TRBD1 once TRBV2
TGTGCCAGCAGCTTGGCCGGGGGATCTGGAAACACCATATATTTT CASSLAGGSGNTIYF TRBJ1-3 NA NA TRBV5-4
TGTGCCAGTAGTCAGAACGTGCACGGGTTCAATCAGCCCCAGCATTTT CASSQNVHGFNQPQHF TRBJ1-5 NA NA TRBV19